This TCR beta chain was identified during a study of T cell clones after liver transplantation. Study background: In this trial, immunosuppression withdrawal was attempted within 2 years of liver transplant. Tolerant meant at least one year fully off immunosuppression without liver enzymes above twice normal. TCRbeta sequencing after a pre-transplant mixed lymphocyte reaction identified graft-donor-reactive clones, later tracked in post-transplant blood.

About this clone itself: Its antigen is unknown.

Findings of the study overall: Circulating graft-donor-reactive CD4 TCRbeta sequences fell significantly post-transplant in 5 of 8 subjects.

Some clones are missing from TCRdb's copy, which holds only in-frame ones; the method was immunoSEQ multiplex PCR. The sample holds about 75,000 clones, around 80% seen once. The CDR3 covers 15 residues. The V gene's germline CDR1 is SGHAT and CDR2 FQNNGV. The V and J ends lost 5 bases and 8 bases, in that order; junction bases with no gene match: 12. The clonotype originates from a human patient who received a liver transplant. Some T cells may be supplied by the graft donor. The chain carries TRBV11-2 and TRBJ1-5; 7 bases agree with TRBD1. The sample here was CD4+ T cells from blood, taken 48 months after liver transplant. The DNA for the CDR3 is TGTGCCAGCAGCCCCAGGGGGGCTGGGGGGGAGCCCCAGCATTTT. This sequence encodes CASSPRGAGGEPQHF.